These 26 T cell receptor beta chains came from one sample sequenced in a study of cytomegalovirus exposure and HLA in healthy donors. The PCR was carried out with 60 Vbeta primers and 13 Jbeta primers. Clones were sequenced by immunoSEQ multiplex PCR, and TCRdb holds only the in-frame ones, with some missing. Of 150,000 to 200,000 clones in the sample, around 73% were seen once. The sample consisted of PBMCs. Every receptor here comes from a woman between 18 and 29 years old in good health and CMV-seropositive.

The chain combines TRBV6-5 with TRBJ1-5; D might be TRBD1 (6 bases). Trimming left V 6 bases short and J 5 bases short, with 14 bases between. Germline V gene lookup returns CDR1 MNHEY and CDR2 SVGAGI. This CDR3 spans 14 amino acids. CDR3 sequence: CASRKTGSDQPQHF. The DNA for the CDR3 is TGTGCCAGCAGGAAGACAGGTTCCGATCAGCCCCAGCATTTT.

Only one count was recorded for this clone. The chain recombines TRBV6-5 with TRBJ1-2; D not certain. V gave up 0 bases and J gave up 7 bases, with 15 bases separating them. Germline V gene lookup returns CDR1 MNHEY and CDR2 SVGAGI. CDR3 length equals 15 residues. DNA for the CDR3: TGTGCCAGCAGTTACTCCAGTGAGGGAGGAACTGGCTACACCTTC. It yields the protein CASSYSSEGGTGYTF.

This chain links TRBV10-2 with TRBJ2-7; 8 bases agree with TRBD2. Trimming took 10 bases from V and 2 from J; bases not matched to a gene: 7. This CDR3 is built from 13 residues. Germline V lookup: CDR1 WSHSY, CDR2 SAAADI. The CDR3: CATGGDIAYEQYF. The CDR3 DNA reads as TGCGCCACCGGGGGGGACATTGCCTACGAGCAGTACTTC.

The V call is TRBV9, the J call TRBJ2-7, with TRBD1 matching over 12 bases. Near its end, the DNA agrees better with TRBJ2-1, so the J call may be wrong. Germline V gene lookup returns CDR1 SGDLS and CDR2 YYNGEE. This CDR3 comprises 15 residues. The CDR3 DNA is TGTGCCAGCAGTGCCGGGACAGGGGGCCTCAATGAGCAGTTCTTC. Translating it yields CASSAGTGGLNEQFF.

The rearrangement links TRBV7-9 to TRBJ2-7, with TRBD1 identical over 7 bases. V shed 3 bases and J 2 bases; nucleotides not matched to a gene: 4. Germline-derived CDR1 and CDR2 are SEHNR and FQNEAQ (reference sequence). This CDR3 is 14 amino acids long. The CDR3 loop reads CASSFVDRAYEQYF. CDR3 coding DNA: TGTGCCAGCAGCTTCGTCGACAGGGCCTACGAGCAGTACTTC.

The chain recombines TRBV27 with TRBJ1-1; 7 nucleotides line up with TRBD1. The CDR3 has 14 amino acids. CDR1 and CDR2 (germline): MNHEY, SMNVEV (reference sequence). V shed 7 bases and J 5 bases; nucleotides not matched to a gene: 10. This CDR3 is CASMVRQGGTEAFF. CDR3 nucleotide sequence: TGTGCCAGCATGGTTCGACAGGGAGGTACTGAAGCTTTCTTT.

The V gene is TRBV7-8, the J gene TRBJ2-1; D perhaps matches TRBD1 (5 bases). The CDR3 extends over 16 amino acids. Germline assignment: CDR1 SGHVS and CDR2 FQNEAQ. V lost 1 base, J lost 6 bases, and 16 bases lay in between. The chain's CDR3 is CASSLGVQVQGNEQFF. The CDR3, as DNA: TGTGCCAGCAGCTTAGGCGTTCAGGTCCAGGGCAATGAGCAGTTCTTC.

The V call is TRBV6-6, the J call TRBJ1-2, with D possibly matching TRBD1 (6 bases). Germline values: CDR1 MNHNY, CDR2 SVGAGI (reference sequence). This CDR3 is built from 14 residues. Trimming shortened V by 6 bases and J by 3 bases, and 14 bases separated the two germline ends. Here the CDR3 reads CASSQGHGDYGYTF. The CDR3 bases are TGTGCCAGCAGCCAGGGACATGGTGACTATGGCTACACCTTC.

The chain links TRBV25-1 to TRBJ2-7; D gene unclear. With 8 bases removed from V and 1 base from J, the gap between germline ends came to 9 bases. The CDR3 sequence is 12 residues long. Germline-derived CDR1 and CDR2 are MGHDK and SYGVNS. The CDR3 loop is CASGVISYEQYF. The CDR3 DNA reads TGTGCCAGCGGAGTGATTTCCTACGAGCAGTACTTC.

The sample holds a few counts of this clone. For the CDR3, the DNA is TGTGCCAGCCCCGGGACAGGTGGTGGCTACACCTTC. As protein: CASPGTGGGYTF. The V and J genes are TRBV2 and TRBJ1-2, with TRBD1 matching 8 bases. With V trimmed by 8 bases and J by 7 bases, 6 bases remained unmatched. Germline V lookup: CDR1 SNHLY, CDR2 FYNNEI. The CDR3 spans 12 residues.

The table lists this clone with a count of one. J is TRBJ2-3 and V is TRBV5-1; 8 bases align to TRBD1. CDR1 SGHRS and CDR2 YFSETQ come from the germline V gene. The CDR3 extends over 15 amino acids. V lost 4 bases and J lost 2; bases outside the gene matches: 6. The CDR3 sequence is CASSTGQVNTDTQYF. The CDR3 DNA reads as TGCGCCAGCAGCACGGGACAGGTGAACACAGATACGCAGTATTTT.

Details on this clone: This same CDR3 is encoded by further DNA sequences in the sample. V usage is TRBV18 and J usage is TRBJ2-2; D might be TRBD1 (6 bases). Germline V gene sequence: CDR1 KGHSH, CDR2 LQKENI. This CDR3 comprises 15 residues. Trimming took 3 bases from V and 1 from J, leaving 9 bases between them. Here the CDR3 reads CASSPVTGNTGELFF. In nucleotides, the CDR3 is TGTGCCAGCTCACCCGTGACAGGGAACACCGGGGAGCTGTTTTTT.

This chain connects TRBV2 to TRBJ1-1; D may be TRBD1 (6 bases). The CDR3 is made up of 13 amino acids. Trimming took 7 bases from V and 1 from J, leaving 10 bases between them. Germline CDR1 is SNHLY and CDR2 is FYNNEI. CDR3 sequence (DNA): TGTGCCAGCAAGAGACAGGCGAACACTGAAGCTTTCTTT. Amino acids: CASKRQANTEAFF.

The J gene is TRBJ2-7, the V gene TRBV9, with 10 nucleotides matching TRBD1. Per germline, CDR1 SGDLS and CDR2 YYNGEE. The CDR3 has 17 amino acids. V lost 4 bases to trimming and J lost 2 bases; unmatched junction nucleotides: 12. CDR3 sequence reads: CASSKGGGTGATYEQYF. The CDR3 DNA is TGTGCCAGCAGCAAGGGGGGCGGGACAGGGGCGACCTACGAGCAGTACTTC.

CDR3 coding DNA: TGCGCCAGCAGCTTGGCCGTGGGACAGGGTAATTCACCCCTCCACTTT. Its protein product is CASSLAVGQGNSPLHF. The rearrangement joins TRBV5-1 to TRBJ1-6; 9 nucleotides align to TRBD1. Germline V gives CDR1 SGHRS, CDR2 YFSETQ. J gave up 6 bases and V 0 bases, and 4 bases lay outside the gene matches. There are 16 residues in the CDR3. The full variable domain, in which reference TRBV5-1 and TRBJ1-6 provide the parts outside the CDR3, is KAGVTQTPRYLIKTRGQQVTLSCSPISGHRSVSWYQQTPGQGLQFLFEYFSETQRNKGNFPGRFSGRQFSNSRSEMNVSTLELGDSALYLCASSLAVGQGNSPLHFGNGTRLTVT.

This clone was seen a handful of times. This chain joins TRBV6-1 and TRBJ2-7, with 7 bases matching TRBD1. Per germline, CDR1 MNHNS and CDR2 SASEGT. CDR3 length: 13 residues. Trimming took 3 bases from V and 7 from J; bases not matched to a gene: 6. CDR3 sequence reads: CASSEEDRREQYF. The CDR3, as DNA: TGTGCCAGCAGTGAGGAGGACAGGAGGGAGCAGTACTTC.

Comments on this clone: An end of the junction does not agree with germline; a read error may underlie this. This chain links TRBV7-9 with TRBJ2-1; 9 nucleotides match TRBD1. The germline V gene encodes CDR1 SEHNR and CDR2 FQNEAQ (reference sequence). The CDR3 is 15 amino acids. The CDR3 is CSSSLTGTGRNEQFF. The CDR3 nucleotides are TGTTCCAGCAGCTTAACCGGGACAGGGAGGAATGAGCAGTTCTTC.

V gene TRBV5-1 combines with J gene TRBJ2-7; no reliable D call. Germline V gene sequence: CDR1 SGHRS, CDR2 YFSETQ. Trimming shortened V by 2 bases and J by 2 bases, and 11 bases separated the two germline ends. The CDR3 is 14 residues long. CDR3 DNA: TGCGCCAGCAGCTTAGTTCACTCAACCTACGAGCAGTACTTC. This sequence encodes CASSLVHSTYEQYF.

On this clone: The junction departs from the called germline gene at one end, perhaps through a read error. The rearrangement uses TRBV7-9 and TRBJ1-1; 8 nucleotides agree with TRBD1. The CDR3 contains 13 residues. Germline V gene sequence: CDR1 SEHNR, CDR2 FQNEAQ (reference sequence). The CDR3 spells CASSLAFGTGLIF. CDR3 sequence (DNA): TGTGCCAGCAGCTTAGCGTTTGGGACAGGTCTTATCTTT.

This sequence joins TRBV30 and TRBJ2-3; D ambiguous. V gave up 0 bases and J gave up 6 bases, with 7 bases separating them. The CDR3 covers 12 residues. Germline V gives CDR1 GTSNPN, CDR2 SVGIG (reference sequence). For the CDR3, the DNA is TGTGCCTGGAGTGTAGCCGGGGATACGCAGTATTTT. The encoded protein is CAWSVAGDTQYF.

The rearrangement links TRBV28 to TRBJ2-5; 9 bases line up with TRBD2. This CDR3 contains 16 residues. V trimming: 4 bases; J trimming: 4 bases; junction bases outside the gene matches: 10. Germline V gene sequence: CDR1 MDHEN, CDR2 SYDVKM. CDR3 protein: CASSSAAGGVIETQYF. The CDR3 nucleotides read TGTGCCAGCAGTTCCGCGGCGGGGGGGGTAATAGAGACCCAGTACTTC.

As concerns this clone: One end of the junction does not line up with germline, which may come from a read error. The rearrangement links TRBV7-9 to TRBJ1-4; TRBD1 matches 9 bases. Germline V gene sequence: CDR1 SEHNR, CDR2 FQNEAQ (reference sequence). The CDR3 covers 14 residues. CDR3 residues: CSSSWGQGGEKLFF. The CDR3 DNA follows: TGTTCCAGCAGCTGGGGACAGGGAGGAGAAAAACTGTTTTTT.

This clone was seen once. The chain employs TRBV7-6 and TRBJ2-7, with TRBD2 matching 8 bases. This CDR3 contains 15 residues. V lost 5 bases, J lost 4 bases, and 10 bases stayed unmatched. Germline V gene sequence: CDR1 SGHVS, CDR2 FNYEAQ. CDR3 in DNA: TGTGCCAGCAGCGACGAGCCAGCGGGGGCATACGAGCAGTACTTC. Its translation: CASSDEPAGAYEQYF.

This clone has more than one count but fewer than ten. J is TRBJ2-1 and V is TRBV5-6, with 7 bases matching TRBD2. With 0 bases clipped from V and 2 bases from J, the junction kept 2 bases outside the gene matches. The CDR3 runs 15 residues. Germline V gene data show CDR1 as SGHDT and CDR2 as YYEEEE. The chain's CDR3 is CASSLETSTYNEQFF. Written as DNA, the CDR3 is TGTGCCAGCAGCTTGGAGACTAGCACCTACAATGAGCAGTTCTTC.

This clone was found a few times. The chain combines TRBV5-1 with TRBJ1-6, with D possibly being TRBD1 (5 bases). The V and J ends lost 4 bases and 3 bases respectively, with 14 bases between them. The germline gives CDR1 SGHRS, CDR2 YFSETQ. This CDR3 is 16 amino acids long. In nucleotides, the CDR3 is TGCGCCAGCAGCGCGGCGGGGGTGGACTATAATTCACCCCTCCACTTT. This encodes CASSAAGVDYNSPLHF.

In this sample, this clone turned up once. This chain joins TRBV19 and TRBJ1-1; 10 bases match TRBD1. This CDR3 contains 13 residues. CDR1 is LNHDA and CDR2 is SQIVND in the germline V gene (reference sequence). V lost 6 bases to trimming and J lost 4 bases; unmatched junction nucleotides: 2. The DNA of the CDR3 is TGTGCCAGTAGGGGACAGGGGACCACTGAAGCTTTCTTT. Translation: CASRGQGTTEAFF.